Following are 25 T cell receptor beta chains from one sample sequenced in a study of blood T cell repertoires in COVID-19. Clones were sequenced by immunoSEQ multiplex PCR, and TCRdb holds only the in-frame ones, with some missing. The sample records a few hundred thousand clones, more than 75% being singletons. The sample consisted of PBMCs or T cells enriched from blood (not recorded which). These TCRs come from a woman aged 25 to 45 who had recovered from COVID-19.

The chain recombines TRBV7-6 with TRBJ2-7, with TRBD2 matching 13 bases. The CDR3 has 16 residues. The V gene end was trimmed by 5 bases and the J gene end by 3 bases; junction bases not matched to a gene: 7. The germline CDR1 and CDR2 sequences are SGHVS and FNYEAQ. The CDR3 bases are TGTGCCAGCAGCCCCCGACTAGCGGGAGGTCTCTACGAGCAGTACTTC. The encoded protein is CASSPRLAGGLYEQYF.

The chain combines TRBV9 with TRBJ1-2, with D uncertain. In germline, CDR1 is SGDLS, CDR2 YYNGEE. The germline V and J ends were trimmed by 0 bases and 0 bases, with 9 bases remaining between them. This CDR3 has 15 amino acids. The DNA for the CDR3 is TGTGCCAGCAGCGTAGAGGCAGGCCCTAACTATGGCTACACCTTC. Translation gives CASSVEAGPNYGYTF.

J is TRBJ1-2 and V is TRBV4-1; 8 bases agree with TRBD1. The germline CDR1 and CDR2 sequences are MGHRA and YSYEKL. The ends lost 4 bases at V and 4 bases at J; junction bases unmatched: 5. CDR3 length equals 14 residues. For the CDR3, the DNA is TGCGCCAGCAGCCGGGAAGGGACAGGCTATGGCTACACCTTC. Translating it yields CASSREGTGYGYTF.

In nucleotides, the CDR3 is TGTGCCAGCAGTATCCCAGGGGGTAATAATTCACCCCTCCACTTT. Translation gives CASSIPGGNNSPLHF. The chain combines TRBV28 with TRBJ1-6; 7 bases are shared with TRBD1. The V gene's germline CDR1 is MDHEN and CDR2 SYDVKM. The CDR3 has 15 residues. With 5 bases clipped from V and 5 bases from J, the junction kept 6 bases outside the gene matches.

The chain is built from TRBV27 and TRBJ2-7; D may be TRBD1 (5 bases). Per the germline V gene, CDR1 is MNHEY and CDR2 is SMNVEV (reference sequence). Trimming shortened V by 0 bases and J by 3 bases, and 6 bases separated the two germline ends. The CDR3 covers 13 residues. The CDR3 sequence: CASSLSTDYEQYF. The CDR3, as DNA: TGTGCCAGCAGTTTATCGACAGACTACGAGCAGTACTTC.

This rearrangement joins TRBV19 to TRBJ1-1, with 8 nucleotides matching TRBD1. Germline CDR1 is LNHDA and CDR2 is SQIVND (reference sequence). Trimming removed 0 bases from V and 5 bases from J; junction bases left unmatched: 5. This CDR3 spans 15 amino acids. CDR3 bases: TGTGCCAGTAGTATAGATCAGGGGGCGCGAACTGAAGCTTTCTTT. Translating gives CASSIDQGARTEAFF.

V and J are TRBV11-2 and TRBJ1-4; D unclear. Deletions cut 4 bases from V and 4 bases from J, with 16 bases between. Germline-derived CDR1 and CDR2 are SGHAT and FQNNGV. The CDR3 contains 16 residues. The CDR3 nucleotides read TGTGCCAGCAGCTCTTCCACTGCCGAAGATAATGAAAAACTGTTTTTT. Encoded protein: CASSSSTAEDNEKLFF.

The genes are TRBV5-1 and TRBJ2-3; 14 bases match TRBD2. Germline CDR1 and CDR2: SGHRS and YFSETQ. The CDR3 loop spans 18 amino acids. V was pared by 2 bases and J by 1 base, with 6 bases of the junction left unmatched. The CDR3 region has the DNA TGCGCCAGCAGCTTTGGGACTAGCGGGAGTATGGGCACAGATACGCAGTATTTT. Amino acids: CASSFGTSGSMGTDTQYF. Full variable domain (missing parts from reference TRBV5-1 and TRBJ2-3): KAGVTQTPRYLIKTRGQQVTLSCSPISGHRSVSWYQQTPGQGLQFLFEYFSETQRNKGNFPGRFSGRQFSNSRSEMNVSTLELGDSALYLCASSFGTSGSMGTDTQYFGPGTRLTVL.

The rearrangement links TRBV19 to TRBJ2-5; 9 nucleotides match TRBD1. Germline lookup yields CDR1 LNHDA and CDR2 SQIVND (reference sequence). The CDR3 runs to 17 residues. The junction had 14 bases not matched to a gene; V was cut back by 5 bases and J by 4 bases. CDR3 protein: CASSGEVDRGSGETQYF. The CDR3 nucleotides read TGTGCCAGTAGTGGTGAGGTAGACAGGGGGTCTGGAGAGACCCAGTACTTC.

This chain joins TRBV5-1 and TRBJ2-1, with D possibly TRBD2 on 5 matching bases. Trimming pared 3 bases from V and 8 bases from J, leaving 18 bases between. CDR3 length: 15 residues. The germline gives CDR1 SGHRS, CDR2 YFSETQ. The CDR3 loop is CASSSGWAYWDEQFF. CDR3 coding DNA: TGCGCCAGCAGCTCGGGATGGGCCTATTGGGATGAGCAGTTCTTC.

The J gene is TRBJ2-7, the V gene TRBV28, with TRBD2 matching over 7 bases. The germline CDR1 and CDR2 sequences are MDHEN and SYDVKM. V lost 7 bases, J lost 2 bases, and 8 bases stayed unmatched. The CDR3 sequence is 14 residues long. The CDR3: CASNVAGLTYEQYF. The CDR3 DNA reads as TGTGCCAGCAACGTAGCGGGTCTAACCTACGAGCAGTACTTC.

In this sample, this clone turned up a few times. The same CDR3 is also encoded by other DNA sequences in this sample. The chain joins TRBV5-6 to TRBJ2-7; 8 bases align to TRBD1. The CDR3 has 13 amino acids. Germline trimming cut 0 bases from V and 5 bases from J; bases unmatched to any gene: 1. Germline lookup yields CDR1 SGHDT and CDR2 YYEEEE. CDR3 DNA sequence: TGTGCCAGCAGCTTGGTACAGGGGGACGAGCAGTACTTC. Its protein product is CASSLVQGDEQYF.

The chain uses TRBV9 and TRBJ2-5; TRBD1 matches at 10 bases. V shed 0 bases and J 1 base; nucleotides not matched to a gene: 6. The CDR3 is 17 residues long. From germline, CDR1 is SGDLS and CDR2 YYNGEE. The CDR3 DNA is TGTGCCAGCAGCGTAGTGGGGACAGGGGCACTCCAAGAGACCCAGTACTTC. Its protein is CASSVVGTGALQETQYF.

The rearrangement uses TRBV7-9 and TRBJ1-1, with a tentative D call TRBD1 (6 bases). Germline V gene data show CDR1 as SEHNR and CDR2 as FQNEAQ (reference sequence). CDR3 length: 15 residues. V lost 4 bases to trimming and J lost 0 bases, with 12 bases between them. The CDR3 spells CASSSYRVMNTEAFF. CDR3 DNA: TGTGCCAGCAGCTCGTACAGGGTTATGAACACTGAAGCTTTCTTT.

With regard to this clone: This sample also contains other DNA sequences that code for the same CDR3. The rearrangement uses TRBV5-1 and TRBJ2-1; tentatively, D is TRBD1 (6 bases). Germline lookup yields CDR1 SGHRS and CDR2 YFSETQ. The V gene lost 0 bases and the J gene lost 4 bases, with 8 bases spanning the gap. This CDR3 has 14 amino acids. The CDR3 spells CASSLGTGYNEQFF. DNA for the CDR3: TGCGCCAGCAGCTTGGGTACAGGGTACAATGAGCAGTTCTTC.

The rearrangement uses TRBV5-1 and TRBJ1-1; D gene unclear. CDR3 length: 14 residues. CDR1 is SGHRS, CDR2 YFSETQ, per germline. The V end lost 3 bases, the J end lost 1 base, and 10 bases lay between the germline ends. CDR3 loop: CASSSGNENTEAFF. The CDR3 DNA is TGCGCCAGCAGCTCAGGTAACGAGAACACTGAAGCTTTCTTT.

This clone was seen only a few times. This sequence joins TRBV10-3 and TRBJ2-7; TRBD1 might be the D (5 bases). CDR3 length: 14 residues. Germline CDR1 reads ENHRY; CDR2 reads SYGVKD. Trimming left V 2 bases short and J 0 bases short, with 8 bases between. This chain's CDR3 is CAISEVGPSYEQYF. Written as DNA, the CDR3 is TGTGCCATCAGTGAGGTGGGGCCCTCCTACGAGCAGTACTTC.

The chain couples TRBV6-5 to TRBJ1-3; D gene uncertain. Trimming shortened V by 1 base and J by 3 bases, and 4 bases separated the two germline ends. This CDR3 region has 13 residues. Germline V gene data show CDR1 as MNHEY and CDR2 as SVGAGI. CDR3 loop: CASSYFGGNTIYF. The CDR3 DNA sequence: TGTGCCAGCAGTTACTTCGGTGGAAACACCATATATTTT.

The chain has TRBV5-1 and TRBJ2-7; 9 nucleotides align to TRBD2. The CDR3 is made up of 14 amino acids. The ends lost 5 bases at V and 5 bases at J; junction bases unmatched: 8. Germline loops: CDR1 SGHRS, CDR2 YFSETQ. CDR3 region: CASSPDSGGDEQYF. For the CDR3, the DNA is TGCGCCAGCAGTCCGGATAGCGGGGGAGACGAGCAGTACTTC. Looking up the rest from reference TRBV5-1 and TRBJ2-7 gives the full variable domain: KAGVTQTPRYLIKTRGQQVTLSCSPISGHRSVSWYQQTPGQGLQFLFEYFSETQRNKGNFPGRFSGRQFSNSRSEMNVSTLELGDSALYLCASSPDSGGDEQYFGPGTRLTVT.

The chain uses TRBV5-1 and TRBJ1-3; maybe TRBD1 (6 bases). Trimming took 0 bases from V and 0 from J, leaving 7 bases between them. Germline-derived CDR1 and CDR2 are SGHRS and YFSETQ. This CDR3 has 15 residues. The CDR3 loop is CASSLGGPSGNTIYF. CDR3 DNA sequence: TGCGCCAGCAGCTTGGGGGGGCCCTCTGGAAACACCATATATTTT.

On this clone: One end of the junction does not line up with germline, which may come from a read error. The chain joins TRBV7-9 to TRBJ1-2; tentatively, D is TRBD1 (5 bases). CDR3 length: 14 residues. Germline CDR1 and CDR2: SEHNR and FQNEAQ (reference sequence). The CDR3 DNA reads TGTGTCAGCAGCTTAGTTAGGGGTTTCTATGGCTACACCTTC. Amino acids: CVSSLVRGFYGYTF. The full variable domain, with the rest looked up from reference TRBV7-9 and TRBJ1-2, is DTGVSQNPRHKITKRGQNVTFRCDPISEHNRLYWYRQTLGQGPEFLTYFQNEAQLEKSRLLSDRFSAERPKGSFSTLEIQRTEQGDSAMYLCVSSLVRGFYGYTFGSGTRLTVV.

Comments on this clone: Other nucleotide sequences in the sample specify the same CDR3. The CDR3 DNA is TGCGCCAGCAGCTTGACTAGCGGTGGCACAGATACGCAGTATTTT. Protein product: CASSLTSGGTDTQYF. The V call is TRBV5-1, the J call TRBJ2-3; 8 positions agree with TRBD2. This CDR3 is built from 15 residues. Germline V gives CDR1 SGHRS, CDR2 YFSETQ. J was trimmed by 1 base and V by 1 base; bases with no gene match: 2.

The chain has TRBV19 and TRBJ2-3; 7 nucleotides line up with TRBD1. This CDR3 is built from 17 residues. Germline V gene data show CDR1 as LNHDA and CDR2 as SQIVND (reference sequence). The trim removed 7 bases at V and 1 base at J, leaving 14 bases unmatched. CDR3 sequence: CASNTPKGAFGTDTQYF. For the CDR3, the DNA is TGTGCCAGTAATACCCCGAAGGGGGCGTTTGGCACAGATACGCAGTATTTT. The full variable domain, rest sourced from reference TRBV19 and TRBJ2-3, is DGGITQSPKYLFRKEGQNVTLSCEQNLNHDAMYWYRQDPGQGLRLIYYSQIVNDFQKGDIAEGYSVSREKKESFPLTVTSAQKNPTAFYLCASNTPKGAFGTDTQYFGPGTRLTVL.

The CDR3 DNA follows: TGTGCCAGCATGGGAGACGGTAATCAGCCCCAGCATTTT. As protein: CASMGDGNQPQHF. The rearrangement joins TRBV2 to TRBJ1-5; D not certain. There are 13 residues in the CDR3. The V gene lost 7 bases and the J gene lost 4 bases, with 11 bases spanning the gap. Per germline, CDR1 SNHLY and CDR2 FYNNEI.

The rearrangement uses TRBV27 and TRBJ2-1; 11 bases align to TRBD1. The V and J ends lost 3 bases and 9 bases, in that order; junction bases with no gene match: 4. Looked up from germline, CDR1 is MNHEY and CDR2 is SMNVEV (reference sequence). The CDR3 sequence is 14 residues long. The CDR3 DNA is TGTGCCAGCAGTTTCGGGACAGGGGGGGTTGAGCAGTTCTTC. Residues: CASSFGTGGVEQFF.